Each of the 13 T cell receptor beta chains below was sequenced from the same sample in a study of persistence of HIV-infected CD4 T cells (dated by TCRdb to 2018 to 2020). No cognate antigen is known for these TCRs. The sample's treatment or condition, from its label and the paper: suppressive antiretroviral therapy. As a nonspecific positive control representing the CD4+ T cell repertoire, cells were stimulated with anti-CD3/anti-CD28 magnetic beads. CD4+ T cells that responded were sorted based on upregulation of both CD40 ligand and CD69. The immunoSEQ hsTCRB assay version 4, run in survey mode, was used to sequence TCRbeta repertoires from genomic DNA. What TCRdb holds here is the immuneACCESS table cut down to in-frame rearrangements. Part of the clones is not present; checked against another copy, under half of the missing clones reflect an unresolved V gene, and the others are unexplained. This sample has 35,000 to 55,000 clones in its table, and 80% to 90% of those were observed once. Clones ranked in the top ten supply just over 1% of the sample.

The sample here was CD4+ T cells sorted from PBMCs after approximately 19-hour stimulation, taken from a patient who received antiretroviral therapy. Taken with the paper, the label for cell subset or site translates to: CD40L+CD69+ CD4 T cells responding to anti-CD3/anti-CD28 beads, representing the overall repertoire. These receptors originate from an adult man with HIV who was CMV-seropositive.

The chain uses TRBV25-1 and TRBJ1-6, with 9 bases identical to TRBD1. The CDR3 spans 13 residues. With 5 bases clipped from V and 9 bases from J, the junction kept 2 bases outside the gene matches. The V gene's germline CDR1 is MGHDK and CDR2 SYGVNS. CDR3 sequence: CASSRQGVSPLHF. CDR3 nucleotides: TGTGCCAGCAGTCGACAGGGGGTTTCACCCCTCCACTTT.

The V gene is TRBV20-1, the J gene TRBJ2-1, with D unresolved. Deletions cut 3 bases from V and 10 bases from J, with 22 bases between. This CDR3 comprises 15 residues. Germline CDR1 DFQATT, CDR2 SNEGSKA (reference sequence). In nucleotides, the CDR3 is TGCAGTGCTAGTTCTCCCCGGGCGGCCGGCCGAGAGCAGTTCTTC. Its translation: CSASSPRAAGREQFF.

The CDR3 loop is CATSPGALYGYTF. The CDR3 region has the DNA TGTGCCACCTCCCCGGGGGCCCTCTATGGCTACACCTTC. The rearrangement joins TRBV15 to TRBJ1-2, with a tentative D call TRBD1 (6 bases). Trimming shortened V by 8 bases and J by 4 bases, and 14 bases separated the two germline ends. The CDR3 runs 13 residues. In germline, CDR1 is LNHNV, CDR2 YYDKDF (reference sequence). Variable domain in full (rest from reference TRBV15 and TRBJ1-2): DAMVIQNPRYQVTQFGKPVTLSCSQTLNHNVMYWYQQKSSQAPKLLFHYYDKDFNNEADTPDNFQSRRPNTSFCFLDIRSPGLGDTAMYLCATSPGALYGYTFGSGTRLTVV.

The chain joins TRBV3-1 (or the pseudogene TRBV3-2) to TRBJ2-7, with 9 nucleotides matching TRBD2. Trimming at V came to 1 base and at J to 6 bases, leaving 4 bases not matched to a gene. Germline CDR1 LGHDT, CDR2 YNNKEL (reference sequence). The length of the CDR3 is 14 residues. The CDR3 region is CASSQVSGGSEQYF. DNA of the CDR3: TGTGCCAGCAGCCAAGTTAGCGGGGGAAGCGAGCAGTACTTC.

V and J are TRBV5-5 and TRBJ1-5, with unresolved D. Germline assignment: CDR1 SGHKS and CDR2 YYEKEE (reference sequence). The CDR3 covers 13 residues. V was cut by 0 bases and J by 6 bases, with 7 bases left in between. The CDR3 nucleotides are TGTGCCAGCAGCTTGGCGGGTTCTCAGCCCCAGCATTTT. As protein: CASSLAGSQPQHF. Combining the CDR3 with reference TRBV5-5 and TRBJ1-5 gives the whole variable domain DAGVTQSPTHLIKTRGQQVTLRCSPISGHKSVSWYQQVLGQGPQFIFQYYEKEERGRGNFPDRFSARQFPNYSSELNVNALLLGDSALYLCASSLAGSQPQHFGDGTRLSIL.

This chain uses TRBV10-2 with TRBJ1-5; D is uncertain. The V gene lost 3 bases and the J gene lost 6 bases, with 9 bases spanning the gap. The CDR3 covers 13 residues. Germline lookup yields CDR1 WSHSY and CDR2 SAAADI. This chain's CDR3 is CASSEGQTQPQHF. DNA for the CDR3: TGCGCCAGCAGTGAAGGTCAAACTCAGCCCCAGCATTTT.

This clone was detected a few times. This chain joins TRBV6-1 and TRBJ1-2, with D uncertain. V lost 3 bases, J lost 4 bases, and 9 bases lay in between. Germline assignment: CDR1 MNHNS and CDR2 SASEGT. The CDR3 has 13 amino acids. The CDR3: CASSDGGGYGYTF. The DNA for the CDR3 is TGTGCCAGCAGTGACGGCGGAGGCTATGGCTACACCTTC.

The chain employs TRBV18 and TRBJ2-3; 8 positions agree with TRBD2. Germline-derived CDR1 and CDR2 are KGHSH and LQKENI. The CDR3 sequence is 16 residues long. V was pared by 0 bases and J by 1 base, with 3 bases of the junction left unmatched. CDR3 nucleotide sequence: TGTGCCAGCTCACCACCGGGTAGCGGGGGCACAGATACGCAGTATTTT. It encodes CASSPPGSGGTDTQYF.

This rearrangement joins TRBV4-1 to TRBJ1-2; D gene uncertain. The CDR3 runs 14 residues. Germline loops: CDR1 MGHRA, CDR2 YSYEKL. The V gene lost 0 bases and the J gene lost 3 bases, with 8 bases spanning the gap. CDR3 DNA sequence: TGCGCCAGCAGCCAAGAAGCCCAGGACTATGGCTACACCTTC. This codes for CASSQEAQDYGYTF.

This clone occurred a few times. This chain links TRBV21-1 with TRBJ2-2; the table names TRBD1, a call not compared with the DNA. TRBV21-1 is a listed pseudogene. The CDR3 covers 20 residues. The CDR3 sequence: CASSKRWDRGAIRGTGELFF. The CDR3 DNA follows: TGTGCCAGCAGCAAAAGATGGGACAGGGGAGCTATCAGGGGCACCGGGGAGCTGTTTTTT.

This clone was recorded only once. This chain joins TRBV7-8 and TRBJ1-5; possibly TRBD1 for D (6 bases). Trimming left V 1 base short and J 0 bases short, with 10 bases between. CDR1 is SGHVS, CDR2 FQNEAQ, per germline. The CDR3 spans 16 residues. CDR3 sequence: CASSLGTANSNQPQHF. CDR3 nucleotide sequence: TGTGCCAGCAGCTTAGGGACAGCAAATAGCAATCAGCCCCAGCATTTT.

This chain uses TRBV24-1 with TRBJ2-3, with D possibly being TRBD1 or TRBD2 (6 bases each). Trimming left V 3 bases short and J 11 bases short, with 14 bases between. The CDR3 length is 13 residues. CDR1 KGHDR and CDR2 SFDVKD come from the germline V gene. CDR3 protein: CATSDNMRGQQYF. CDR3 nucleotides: TGTGCCACCAGTGATAATATGCGGGGACAGCAGTATTTT.

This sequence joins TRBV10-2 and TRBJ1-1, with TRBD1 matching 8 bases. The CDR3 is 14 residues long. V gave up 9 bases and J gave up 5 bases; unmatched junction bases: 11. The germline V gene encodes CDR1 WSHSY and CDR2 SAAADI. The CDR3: CASRQGPEGTEAFF. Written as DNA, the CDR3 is TGCGCCAGTCGACAGGGGCCGGAGGGAACTGAAGCTTTCTTT.